This TCR beta chain was documented in a study of blood T cell repertoires in COVID-19. Measured with immunoSEQ multiplex PCR; TCRdb has only the in-frame clones, and not every one. Of around 250,000 clones in the sample, roughly four fifths are singletons; the top ten hold approximately 5%. This CDR3 has 16 amino acids. CDR1 is KGHDR and CDR2 is SFDVKD in the germline V gene. V was cut by 7 bases and J by 3 bases, with 18 bases left in between. The J gene is TRBJ2-1, the V gene TRBV24-1; tentative D call: TRBD2 (5 bases). Sequencing input: PBMCs or T cells enriched from blood (not recorded which). This sequence was found in a man between 35 and 55 years old who had been exposed to COVID-19. The DNA for the CDR3 is TGTGCCACCAGACATGAGGGTAGGGTTAACTACAATGAGCAGTTCTTC. The encoded protein is CATRHEGRVNYNEQFF.